This TCR beta chain was retrieved from a study of tissue T cells after allogeneic stem cell transplantation (dated by TCRdb to between 2021 and 2024). Regarding the study in general: The study profiled TCR beta repertoires in many tissues obtained from research autopsies of patients with and without GVHD, and also in mouse models of GVHD. The human arm was conducted as a prospective observational study, and neither blinding nor randomization was performed. The investigation overall reported the following: In both patients and mice, T cells from blood and spleen covered only a limited part of the TCR repertoire found in tissues. Sampling depth was acknowledged as a limitation, and the patient cohort was both small and clinically heterogeneous. The study did not establish which tissue TCRs were alloreactive or antigen-specific, and some clones may have been host cells that persisted. Within patients, how anatomically similar tissues were was a major factor shaping TCR repertoire composition, regardless of disease or transplant status. Not many T cell clones showed up in more than one patient, yet clustering based on motifs uncovered repertoire signatures that were shared across patients in a tissue-specific way.

The library was built by means of the immunoSEQ multiplex PCR assay. TCRbeta CDR3 sequencing was done by Adaptive Biotechnologies at survey depth, reporting CDR3 sequences, V/J genes, productive frequency and template counts. Amplification of TCR beta CDR3 regions started from genomic DNA instead of RNA. As for the original processing: Pairwise repertoire overlap between tissues was quantified with Jensen-Shannon divergence, where 1 means complete divergence and 0 identical. Based on pairwise JSD values, tissues were grouped by single-linkage agglomerative hierarchical clustering, and the results were shown as dendrograms. All patient samples were analyzed with GLIPH2 using simulation_depth 1000, kmer_min_depth 3 and cdr3_length_cutoff 8, and only groups containing more than two unique CDR3s were kept. In a standardized tissue-overlap score, Jaccard GLIPH-group overlap across patients was extrapolated to a standard repertoire size of 1000 clones. Associations of diversity with clinical or experimental variables used linear mixed-effect models with tissue fixed effects and individual random effects. TCRdb mirrors the immuneACCESS table, restricted to in-frame sequences. Some clones are absent from its copies; in checked studies, under half trace to an unresolved V gene, and the reason for the others is unknown. V and J calls and clone size are as listed in that table; D and trimming were resolved from the DNA. Within this sample are fewer than 8,500 clones, with under 55% of them counted one time only. The ten largest make up about 2% of the sample.

In regard to this clone: Its binding antigen is unknown. Mouse gene names and germline sequences are used here. The read halts 1 residue ahead of the CDR3 end, with the missing end drawn from the germline J gene.

The time point label, read with the paper, signifies: mouse harvest day 7 after allogeneic transplant. Mouse grafts combined 10^7 T-cell-depleted bone marrow cells with 10^6 splenic CD5+ T cells, given via tail vein injection. Mouse GVHD was modeled in a major MHC-mismatch B6 (H2b) into BALB/c (H2d) model, with tissues profiled at day 7 or 14. On day 7 or 14 post-transplant, mouse tissues and retro-orbital blood were harvested with separate sterile tools for each animal, and livers were flushed before harvest. Before genomic DNA isolation with the DNeasy Blood & Tissue Kit, mouse tissues were minced with razor blades in buffered saline. V loses 3 bases of germline sequence and J loses 0 bases, and the interval between the two ends is 5 bases. The cysteine opens and the phenylalanine closes a CDR3 of 13 amino acids. The CDR3 was read in part: 36 bases, with the frame set at base 1. For CDR1 and CDR2, the germline V gene lists SGHSN and HYEKVE.

Recombination connected TRBV12-1 to TRBJ2-1, with no confidently assigned D gene. The specimen sequenced was skin. This sequence originates from a female BALB/c mouse given C57BL/6 T cells with graft-versus-host disease after an allogeneic hematopoietic cell transplant. The part of the CDR3 DNA that was read is TGTGCCAGCTCTGACTCTAACTATGCTGAGCAGTTC. This translates into CASSDSNYAEQF. The full CDR3 protein is CASSDSNYAEQFF. The CDR3, completed at both ends by the reference TRBV12-1 and TRBJ2-1 genes, gives the full variable domain DSGVVQSPRHIIKEKGGRSVLTCIPISGHSNVVWYQQTLGKELKFLIQHYEKVERDKGFLPSRFSVQQFDDYHSEMNMSALELEDSAMYFCASSDSNYAEQFFGPGTRLTVL.